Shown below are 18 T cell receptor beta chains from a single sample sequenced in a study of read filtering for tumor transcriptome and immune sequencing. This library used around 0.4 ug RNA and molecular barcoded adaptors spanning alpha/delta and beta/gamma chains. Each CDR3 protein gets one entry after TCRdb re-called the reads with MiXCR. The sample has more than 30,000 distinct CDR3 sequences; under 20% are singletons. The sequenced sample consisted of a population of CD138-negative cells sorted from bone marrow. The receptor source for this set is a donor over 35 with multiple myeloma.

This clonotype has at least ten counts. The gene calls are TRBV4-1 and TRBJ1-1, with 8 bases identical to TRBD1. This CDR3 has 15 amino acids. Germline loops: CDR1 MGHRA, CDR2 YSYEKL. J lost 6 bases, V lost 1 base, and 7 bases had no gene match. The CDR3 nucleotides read TGCGCCAGCAGCCAAGGTCGGGGGGGACAGGCTGAAGCTTTCTTT. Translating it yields CASSQGRGGQAEAFF.

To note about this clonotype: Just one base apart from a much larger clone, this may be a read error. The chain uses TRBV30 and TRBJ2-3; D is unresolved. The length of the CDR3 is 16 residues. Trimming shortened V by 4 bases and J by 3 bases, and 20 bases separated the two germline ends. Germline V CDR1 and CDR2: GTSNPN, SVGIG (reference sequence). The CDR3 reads CAWNSVGFPYTDTQYF. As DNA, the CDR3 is TGTGCCTGGAATTCCGTCGGGTTTCCCTATACAGATACGCAGTATTTT.

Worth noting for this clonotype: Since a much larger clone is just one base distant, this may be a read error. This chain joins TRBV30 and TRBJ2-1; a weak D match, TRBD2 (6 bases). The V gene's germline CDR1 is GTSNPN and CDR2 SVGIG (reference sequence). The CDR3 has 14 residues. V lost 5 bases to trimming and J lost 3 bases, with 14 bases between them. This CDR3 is CAWGPASVYNEQFF. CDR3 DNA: TGTGCCTGGGGTCCGGCTAGCGTCTACAATGAGCAGTTCTTC.

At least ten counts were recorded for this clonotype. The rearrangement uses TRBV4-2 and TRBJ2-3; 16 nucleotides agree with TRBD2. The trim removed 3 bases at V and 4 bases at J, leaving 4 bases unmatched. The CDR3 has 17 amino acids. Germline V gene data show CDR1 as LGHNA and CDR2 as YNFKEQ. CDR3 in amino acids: CASSQSGLAGGSDTQYF. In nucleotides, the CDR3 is TGTGCCAGCAGCCAGTCGGGACTAGCGGGGGGGTCAGATACGCAGTATTTT.

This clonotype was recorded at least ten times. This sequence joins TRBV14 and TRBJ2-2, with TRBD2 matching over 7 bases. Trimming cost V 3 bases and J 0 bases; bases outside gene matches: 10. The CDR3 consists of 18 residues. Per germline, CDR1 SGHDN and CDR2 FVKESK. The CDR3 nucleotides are TGTGCCAGCAGCCAGACCCTCCCTAGCGGAACGAACACCGGGGAGCTGTTTTTT. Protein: CASSQTLPSGTNTGELFF.

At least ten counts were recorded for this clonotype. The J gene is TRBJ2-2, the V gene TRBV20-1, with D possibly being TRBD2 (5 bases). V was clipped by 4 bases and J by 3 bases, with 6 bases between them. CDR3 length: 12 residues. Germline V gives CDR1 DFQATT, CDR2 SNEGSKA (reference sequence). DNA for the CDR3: TGCAGTGCTAAGAGGGACACCGGGGAGCTGTTTTTT. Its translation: CSAKRDTGELFF.

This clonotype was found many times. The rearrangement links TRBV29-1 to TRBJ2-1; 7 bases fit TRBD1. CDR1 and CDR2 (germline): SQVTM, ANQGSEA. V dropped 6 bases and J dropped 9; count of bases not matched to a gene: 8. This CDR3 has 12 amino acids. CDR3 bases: TGCAGCGTAAGACAGGGCGGCGGTGAGCAGTTCTTC. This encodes CSVRQGGGEQFF.

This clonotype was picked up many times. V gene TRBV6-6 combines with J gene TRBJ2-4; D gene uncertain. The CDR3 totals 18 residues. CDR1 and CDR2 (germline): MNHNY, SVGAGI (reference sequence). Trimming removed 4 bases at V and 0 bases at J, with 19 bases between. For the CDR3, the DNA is TGTGCCAGCAGTTCTCGGGCGAAGTTCATTCTAGCCAAAAACATTCAGTACTTC. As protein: CASSSRAKFILAKNIQYF.

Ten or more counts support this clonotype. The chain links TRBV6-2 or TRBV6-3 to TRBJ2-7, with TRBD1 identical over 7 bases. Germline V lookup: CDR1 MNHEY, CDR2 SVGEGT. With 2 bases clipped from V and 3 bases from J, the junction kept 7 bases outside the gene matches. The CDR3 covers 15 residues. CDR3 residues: CASSYGLDRVYEQYF. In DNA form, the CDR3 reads TGTGCCAGCAGTTACGGTCTTGACAGGGTCTACGAGCAGTACTTC.

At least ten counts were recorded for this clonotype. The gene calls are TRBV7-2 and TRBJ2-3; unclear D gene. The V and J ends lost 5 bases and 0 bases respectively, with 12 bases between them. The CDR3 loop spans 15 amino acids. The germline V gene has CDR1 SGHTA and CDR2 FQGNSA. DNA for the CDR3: TGTGCCAGCAGCACCCTACCCTCTAGCACAGATACGCAGTATTTT. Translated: CASSTLPSSTDTQYF.

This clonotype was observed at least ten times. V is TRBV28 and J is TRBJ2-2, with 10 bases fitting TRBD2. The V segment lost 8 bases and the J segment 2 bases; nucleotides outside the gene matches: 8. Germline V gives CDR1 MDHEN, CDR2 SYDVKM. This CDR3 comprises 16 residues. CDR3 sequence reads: CASASGREANTGELFF. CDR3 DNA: TGTGCCAGCGCTAGCGGGAGAGAGGCTAACACCGGGGAGCTGTTTTTT.

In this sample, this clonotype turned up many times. The DNA of the CDR3 is TGTGCCAGCAAACAGGGGTACGCTAGCTCCTACAATGAGCAGTTCTTC. Translation gives CASKQGYASSYNEQFF. The V call is TRBV5-5, the J call TRBJ2-1; 7 bases map to TRBD1. The ends lost 6 bases at V and 0 bases at J; junction bases unmatched: 9. From germline, CDR1 is SGHKS and CDR2 YYEKEE (reference sequence). The CDR3 totals 16 residues.

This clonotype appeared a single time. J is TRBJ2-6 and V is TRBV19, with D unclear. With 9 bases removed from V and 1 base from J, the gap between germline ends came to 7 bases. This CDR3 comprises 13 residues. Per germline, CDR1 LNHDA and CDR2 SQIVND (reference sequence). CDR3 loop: CASKFSGANVLTF. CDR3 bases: TGTGCCAGCAAATTTTCTGGGGCCAACGTCCTGACTTTC.

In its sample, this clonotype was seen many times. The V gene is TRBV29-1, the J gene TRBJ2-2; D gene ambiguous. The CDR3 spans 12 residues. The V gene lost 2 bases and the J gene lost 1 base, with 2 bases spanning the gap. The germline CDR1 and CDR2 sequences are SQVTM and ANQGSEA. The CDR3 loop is CSVEQNTGELFF. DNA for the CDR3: TGCAGCGTTGAACAGAACACCGGGGAGCTGTTTTTT.

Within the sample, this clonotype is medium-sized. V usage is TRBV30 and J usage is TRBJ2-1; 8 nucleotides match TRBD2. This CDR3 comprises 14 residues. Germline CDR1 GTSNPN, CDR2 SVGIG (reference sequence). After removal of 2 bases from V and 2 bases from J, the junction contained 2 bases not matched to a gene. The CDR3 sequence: CAWSWGLAYNEQFF. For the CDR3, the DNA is TGTGCCTGGAGTTGGGGACTAGCCTACAATGAGCAGTTCTTC.

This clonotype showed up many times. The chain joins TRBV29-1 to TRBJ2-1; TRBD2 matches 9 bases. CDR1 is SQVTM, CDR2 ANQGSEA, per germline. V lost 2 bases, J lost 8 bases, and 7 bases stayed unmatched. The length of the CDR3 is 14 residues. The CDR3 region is CSVESRGRGDEQFF. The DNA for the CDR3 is TGCAGCGTTGAATCTCGCGGGAGGGGAGATGAGCAGTTCTTC.

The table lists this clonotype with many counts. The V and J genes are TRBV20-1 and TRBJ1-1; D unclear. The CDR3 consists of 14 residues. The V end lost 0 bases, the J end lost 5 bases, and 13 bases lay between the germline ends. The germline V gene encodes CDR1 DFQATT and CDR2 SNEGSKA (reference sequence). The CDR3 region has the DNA TGCAGTGCTAGAGAGACCGATTGGGGAACTGAAGCTTTCTTT. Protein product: CSARETDWGTEAFF.

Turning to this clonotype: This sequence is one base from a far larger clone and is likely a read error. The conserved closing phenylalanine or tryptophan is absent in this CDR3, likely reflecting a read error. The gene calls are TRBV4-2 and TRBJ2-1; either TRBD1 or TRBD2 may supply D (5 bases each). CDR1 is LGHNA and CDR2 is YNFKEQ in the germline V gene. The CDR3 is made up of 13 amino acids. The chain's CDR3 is CASKGPNFNEQFL. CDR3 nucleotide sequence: TGCGCCAGCAAGGGACCAAACTTCAATGAGCAGTTCCTC.